This T cell receptor (beta chain) was captured in a study of T cells of healthy individuals. TCRdb re-called the 5' RACE reads through MiXCR, storing one row per CDR3 protein. This table has 50,000 to 55,000 distinct CDR3 sequences, 14% to 15% appearing once. Looked up from germline, CDR1 is SGHTA and CDR2 is FQGNSA. Germline trimming cut 5 bases from V and 3 bases from J; bases unmatched to any gene: 6. The CDR3 is 14 amino acids. Many counts were recorded for this clonotype. This receptor was taken from a human donor in good health. The chain joins TRBV7-2 to TRBJ2-7; the match to TRBD2 covers 8 bases. CDR3: CASSPGRGRYEQYF. The CDR3 DNA follows: TGTGCCAGCAGCCCCGGGAGGGGTCGCTACGAGCAGTACTTC.